This entry lists 19 T cell receptor beta chains sequenced from one sample in a study of regulatory T cells in long-lasting Graves disease. Investigators prepared the TCR beta libraries by applying iRepertoire HTBI primers and Arm-PCR of CDR3 regions. Using its own MiXCR run on the multiplex PCR reads, TCRdb lists one record per CDR3 protein. The repertoire includes approximately 230,000 distinct CDR3 sequences, around 20% of them detected once, and less than 25% sits in the top ten. Time point reported: newly diagnosed GD, antithyroid drugs for less than 3 months. The TCR library used RNA extracted from PBMCs. Specimen: peripheral blood mononuclear cells (PBMCs), collected at new diagnosis, from a patient treated with antithyroid drugs. These receptors were collected from a female donor with Graves disease.

The table lists this clonotype with many counts. CDR3: CASSLSDRDNSPLHF. Here the CDR3 DNA reads TGTGCCAGCAGTCTTTCGGACAGGGACAATTCACCCCTCCACTTT. V usage is TRBV2 and J usage is TRBJ1-6; 8 nucleotides line up with TRBD1. Trimming at V came to 5 bases and at J to 7 bases, leaving 7 bases not matched to a gene. Germline CDR1 reads SNHLY; CDR2 reads FYNNEI. This CDR3 comprises 15 residues.

This clonotype was counted at least ten times. The chain joins TRBV6-2 or TRBV6-3 to TRBJ2-7, with 10 bases lining up with TRBD2. J was trimmed by 7 bases and V by 2 bases; bases with no gene match: 17. CDR3 length equals 18 residues. Germline values: CDR1 MNHEY, CDR2 SVGEGT. Here the CDR3 reads CASSYPTRRAGGPGEQYF. The CDR3 coding sequence is TGTGCCAGCAGTTACCCAACGCGGAGAGCGGGAGGGCCTGGTGAGCAGTACTTC.

The sample holds many counts of this clonotype. V and J are TRBV6-2 or TRBV6-3 and TRBJ2-5; D uncertain. V was shortened by 2 bases and J by 6 bases, with 19 bases between the two germline ends. The CDR3 has 16 residues. The germline V gene encodes CDR1 MNHEY and CDR2 SVGEGT. CDR3 bases: TGTGCCAGCAGTTACAGGGCGCCGGGCCCTAGGCAGACCCAGTACTTC. Its translation is CASSYRAPGPRQTQYF.

This clonotype came up many times. The J gene is TRBJ2-7, the V gene TRBV12-3 or TRBV12-4, with 13 bases fitting TRBD2. The length of the CDR3 is 13 residues. Germline trimming cut 7 bases from V and 4 bases from J; bases unmatched to any gene: 1. CDR3 residues: CASKTSGGYEQYF. The DNA for the CDR3 is TGTGCCAGCAAGACTAGCGGGGGGTACGAGCAGTACTTC.

In this sample, this clonotype turned up many times. The J gene is TRBJ2-7, the V gene TRBV20-1, with D perhaps assigned TRBD1 or TRBD2 (6 bases each). Germline V CDR1 and CDR2: DFQATT, SNEGSKA (reference sequence). The CDR3 spans 14 residues. V was shortened by 1 base and J by 5 bases, with 15 bases between the two germline ends. CDR3 region: CSARVGGPFDEQYF. CDR3 DNA: TGCAGTGCTAGAGTAGGGGGGCCCTTCGACGAGCAGTACTTC.

This clonotype was seen at least ten times. The chain joins TRBV6-2 or TRBV6-3 to TRBJ2-1; a possible D gene is TRBD2 (6 bases). The V gene lost 0 bases and the J gene lost 8 bases, with 14 bases spanning the gap. Germline V lookup: CDR1 MNHEY, CDR2 SVGEGT. The CDR3 contains 15 residues. CDR3 nucleotides: TGTGCCAGCAGTTACTCTCGCGGGAAGGCAGATGAGCAGTTCTTC. Translation: CASSYSRGKADEQFF.

This clonotype showed up many times. CDR3 residues: CATSRGQRQPGELFF. The CDR3 bases are TGTGCCACCAGCAGAGGACAAAGACAGCCCGGGGAGCTGTTTTTT. V and J are TRBV15 and TRBJ2-2, with D possibly TRBD1 on 5 matching bases. Trimming cost V 1 base and J 6 bases, with 12 bases left between them. The germline V gene has CDR1 LNHNV and CDR2 YYDKDF (reference sequence). The CDR3 runs to 15 residues.

This clonotype was found many times. The chain joins TRBV3-1 to TRBJ2-3; TRBD1 matches at 7 bases. V shed 1 base, J shed 4 bases, and the junction held 5 bases outside the gene matches. CDR3 length equals 15 residues. Germline V gene data show CDR1 as LGHDT and CDR2 as YNNKEL (reference sequence). The CDR3 loop is CASSQGEGAADTQYF. The CDR3 DNA follows: TGTGCCAGCAGCCAAGGAGAGGGGGCGGCAGATACGCAGTATTTT.

CDR3 coding DNA: TGTGCCAGCAGCCAAGTACGGACAGGGACCTACGAGCAGTACTTC. Translated, it gives CASSQVRTGTYEQYF. The rearrangement uses TRBV14 and TRBJ2-7; 8 bases fit TRBD1. CDR3 size: 15 residues. J lost 2 bases, V lost 1 base, and 4 bases had no gene match. Germline V CDR1 and CDR2: SGHDN, FVKESK.

Ten or more counts support this clonotype. CDR3 amino acids: CSASSRDFQGNNEQFF. In DNA, the CDR3 is TGCAGTGCTAGTTCCCGGGACTTTCAGGGTAACAATGAGCAGTTCTTC. The rearrangement uses TRBV20-1 and TRBJ2-1; D may be TRBD2 (6 bases). The CDR3 is 16 residues long. Per the germline V gene, CDR1 is DFQATT and CDR2 is SNEGSKA (reference sequence). The ends were cut back, 3 bases at V and 5 bases at J, with 20 bases in the middle.

This clonotype was detected many times. The gene calls are TRBV14 and TRBJ2-7, with D possibly TRBD2 on 6 matching bases. Germline values: CDR1 SGHDN, CDR2 FVKESK. V was shortened by 9 bases and J by 7 bases, with 13 bases between the two germline ends. The CDR3 loop spans 11 amino acids. In DNA, the CDR3 is TGTGCCAGGGGACTGAAGGGAGAGCAGTACTTC. Protein: CARGLKGEQYF.

The chain uses TRBV20-1 and TRBJ2-1; 8 bases agree with TRBD2. V trimming: 1 base; J trimming: 5 bases; junction bases outside the gene matches: 1. The germline CDR1 and CDR2 sequences are DFQATT and SNEGSKA (reference sequence). CDR3 size: 13 residues. The CDR3 coding sequence is TGCAGTGCTAGAGCGGGAGGGGACAATGAGCAGTTCTTC. Translated: CSARAGGDNEQFF.

Concerning this clonotype itself: A read error is likely here: a far larger clone is one base away. The chain carries TRBV11-2 and TRBJ2-3, with D possibly matching TRBD2 (6 bases). Near its end, the DNA agrees better with TRBJ2-7, so the J call may be wrong. This CDR3 has 15 amino acids. CDR1 and CDR2 (germline): SGHAT, FQNNGV. CDR3 in DNA: TGTACCAGCAGCCCGCGGGACCCCCCAACCTACGAGCAGTACTTC. Its protein product is CTSSPRDPPTYEQYF.

This clonotype was observed at least ten times. The chain carries TRBV19 and TRBJ1-1; D may be TRBD1 (5 bases). V lost 8 bases to trimming and J lost 0 bases, with 22 bases between them. CDR3 length: 17 amino acids. In germline, CDR1 is LNHDA, CDR2 SQIVND (reference sequence). The CDR3: CASLPYKGRAMNTEAFF. Here the CDR3 DNA reads TGTGCCAGTCTACCCTACAAGGGCAGGGCAATGAACACTGAAGCTTTCTTT.

This clonotype appeared many times. The chain carries TRBV24-1 and TRBJ2-3; D gene ambiguous. The CDR3 totals 13 residues. Trimming left V 3 bases short and J 0 bases short, with 3 bases between. Germline V gives CDR1 KGHDR, CDR2 SFDVKD. The CDR3: CATSDESTDTQYF. CDR3 DNA sequence: TGTGCCACCAGTGATGAGAGCACAGATACGCAGTATTTT.

This clonotype was counted ten times or more. The gene calls are TRBV2 and TRBJ2-6; D not resolved. Germline CDR1 and CDR2: SNHLY and FYNNEI. V was shortened by 11 bases and J by 0 bases, with 17 bases between the two germline ends. CDR3 length: 16 amino acids. The CDR3 DNA reads TGTGCCTCTACGGATTATTTTAGCTCTGGGGCCAACGTCCTGACTTTC. Translated, it gives CASTDYFSSGANVLTF.

Only one count was recorded for this clonotype. The chain is built from TRBV27 and TRBJ2-7, with 13 positions matching TRBD2. Germline V gene data show CDR1 as MNHEY and CDR2 as SMNVEV (reference sequence). The CDR3 loop spans 19 amino acids. V trimming: 2 bases; J trimming: 6 bases; junction bases outside the gene matches: 16. Here the CDR3 DNA reads TGTGCCAGCAGTTTAAAGGGCCTACTAGCGGGAGGGCCCTGGGGCGAGCAGTACTTC. Translation: CASSLKGLLAGGPWGEQYF.

This clonotype has a count of ten or more. The chain is built from TRBV28 and TRBJ1-1, with D hard to call. The CDR3 has 14 residues. V lost 4 bases and J lost 7, with 16 bases in between. Germline assignment: CDR1 MDHEN and CDR2 SYDVKM. CDR3 DNA sequence: TGTGCCAGCAGTTCCTCTTTCGGAGCCGTTGAAGCTTTCTTT. Its protein product is CASSSSFGAVEAFF.

This clonotype has ten or more counts. This sequence joins TRBV5-1 and TRBJ1-1; D not certain. Per germline, CDR1 SGHRS and CDR2 YFSETQ. The CDR3 spans 14 residues. The V end lost 1 base, the J end lost 1 base, and 8 bases lay between the germline ends. CDR3 bases: TGCGCCAGCAGCTTGCAACCAGAGAACACTGAAGCTTTCTTT. Translated, it gives CASSLQPENTEAFF. Combining the CDR3 with reference TRBV5-1 and TRBJ1-1 gives the whole variable domain KAGVTQTPRYLIKTRGQQVTLSCSPISGHRSVSWYQQTPGQGLQFLFEYFSETQRNKGNFPGRFSGRQFSNSRSEMNVSTLELGDSALYLCASSLQPENTEAFFGQGTRLTVV.